The 27 T cell receptor beta chains given below trace back to one sample, sequenced in a study of T-cell reconstitution after alpha-beta-depleted transplantation in children. Unique molecular identifiers were incorporated into the prepared TCRbeta library. TCRdb ran MiXCR on the PCR reads and lists one entry per CDR3 protein. The sample lists about 200,000 distinct CDR3 sequences, roughly 6.6% occurring once. Specimen: PBMCs, collected before TCRalphabeta/CD19-depleted stem cell transplant. All receptors derive from a boy aged 2 to 9 with acute lymphoblastic leukemia, due to receive a stem cell transplant.

This clonotype was observed at least ten times. The rearrangement joins TRBV28 to TRBJ2-3; D unclear. Germline V CDR1 and CDR2: MDHEN, SYDVKM. The CDR3 extends over 18 amino acids. Trimming removed 2 bases at V and 0 bases at J, with 18 bases between. CDR3 in amino acids: CASSLDPRSVPSTDTQYF. For the CDR3, the DNA is TGTGCCAGCAGTTTAGATCCCCGGTCAGTTCCTAGCACAGATACGCAGTATTTT.

This clonotype was seen a handful of times. The gene calls are TRBV19 and TRBJ2-1; D gene unclear. Trimming took off 1 base at V and 7 bases at J, with 2 bases between the two ends. This CDR3 spans 11 amino acids. Germline CDR1 reads LNHDA; CDR2 reads SQIVND (reference sequence). CDR3 DNA: TGTGCCAGTAGTATAGGTAATGAGCAGTTCTTC. Protein product: CASSIGNEQFF.

This clonotype was recorded at least ten times. The chain couples TRBV29-1 to TRBJ1-2; D uncertain. Deletions cut 0 bases from V and 7 bases from J, with 6 bases between. Germline values: CDR1 SQVTM, CDR2 ANQGSEA. This CDR3 contains 11 residues. CDR3 loop: CSVEDRVGYTF. Written as DNA, the CDR3 is TGCAGCGTTGAAGATCGGGTTGGCTACACCTTC.

This clonotype showed up just a few times. V gene TRBV5-5 combines with J gene TRBJ2-1; D gene unclear. The CDR3 loop spans 15 amino acids. Trimming shortened V by 3 bases and J by 0 bases, and 10 bases separated the two germline ends. The germline V gene encodes CDR1 SGHKS and CDR2 YYEKEE (reference sequence). The CDR3 DNA reads as TGTGCCAGCAGCTACCTCCCTAGCTCCTACAATGAGCAGTTCTTC. Amino acid sequence: CASSYLPSSYNEQFF. Full variable domain (missing parts from reference TRBV5-5 and TRBJ2-1): DAGVTQSPTHLIKTRGQQVTLRCSPISGHKSVSWYQQVLGQGPQFIFQYYEKEERGRGNFPDRFSARQFPNYSSELNVNALLLGDSALYLCASSYLPSSYNEQFFGPGTRLTVL.

This clonotype was picked up many times. The rearrangement joins TRBV5-1 to TRBJ1-1; D is unresolved. Germline lookup yields CDR1 SGHRS and CDR2 YFSETQ. Between the trimmed V and J ends, which lost 0 bases and 2 bases, there was a span of 5 bases. The CDR3 runs to 13 residues. The CDR3, as DNA: TGCGCCAGCAGCTTGGATCTCAACACTGAAGCTTTCTTT. It yields the protein CASSLDLNTEAFF.

This clonotype turned up a few times. The rearrangement joins TRBV19 to TRBJ2-2; D might be TRBD2 (6 bases). Germline CDR1 reads LNHDA; CDR2 reads SQIVND (reference sequence). V was clipped by 7 bases and J by 3 bases, with 18 bases between them. The CDR3 is made up of 16 amino acids. The CDR3 region is CASTDGGDLYTGELFF. In DNA form, the CDR3 reads TGTGCCAGTACCGATGGCGGGGACTTGTACACCGGGGAGCTGTTTTTT.

This clonotype came up many times. The V gene is TRBV12-3 or TRBV12-4, the J gene TRBJ2-1; TRBD1 matches 11 bases. The CDR3 is 14 amino acids. V trimming: 4 bases; J trimming: 7 bases; junction bases outside the gene matches: 3. The CDR3 DNA sequence: TGTGCCAGCAGTTCCGGGACAGGGGGTAATGAGCAGTTCTTC. Protein: CASSSGTGGNEQFF.

The rearrangement joins TRBV12-3 or TRBV12-4 to TRBJ2-5, with 8 bases matching TRBD2. V shed 2 bases, J shed 2 bases, and the junction held 7 bases outside the gene matches. The CDR3 runs to 16 residues. Here the CDR3 reads CASSLLGGGPQETQYF. In DNA, the CDR3 is TGTGCCAGCAGTTTACTGGGCGGGGGGCCTCAAGAGACCCAGTACTTC.

This clonotype showed up many times. V usage is TRBV5-1 and J usage is TRBJ2-2; D remains ambiguous. There are 14 residues in the CDR3. Germline V lookup: CDR1 SGHRS, CDR2 YFSETQ. V was clipped by 4 bases and J by 6 bases, with 13 bases between them. Here the CDR3 DNA reads TGCGCCAGCAGCCGGACGGCTGGCTCCGGGGAGCTGTTTTTT. As protein: CASSRTAGSGELFF.

This clonotype turned up a few times. J is TRBJ2-4 and V is TRBV6-1; 8 bases are shared with TRBD2. CDR3 size: 16 residues. CDR1 and CDR2 from the germline V gene are MNHNS and SASEGT. J was trimmed by 5 bases and V by 10 bases; bases with no gene match: 16. The CDR3 region has the DNA TGTGCCACCCTAGGACCGGGGGGGGGCAACCAAAACATTCAGTACTTC. Its protein product is CATLGPGGGNQNIQYF.

In its sample, this clonotype was seen many times. The V and J genes are TRBV12-3 or TRBV12-4 and TRBJ2-1; D might be TRBD1 or TRBD2, each matching 5 bases. The CDR3 is made up of 17 amino acids. V lost 5 bases, J lost 3 bases, and 20 bases lay in between. Here the CDR3 reads CASSLPTGTRYYNEQFF. CDR3 coding DNA: TGTGCCAGCAGTCTACCTACCGGGACCCGTTACTACAATGAGCAGTTCTTC.

The rearrangement links TRBV20-1 to TRBJ1-3; D might be TRBD1 (6 bases). The CDR3 totals 16 residues. Germline CDR1 DFQATT, CDR2 SNEGSKA (reference sequence). The V gene lost 3 bases and the J gene lost 3 bases, with 18 bases spanning the gap. The CDR3 sequence: CSASGGPARNGNTIYF. In DNA form, the CDR3 reads TGCAGTGCTAGTGGGGGCCCGGCTCGTAATGGAAACACCATATATTTT.

The V and J genes are TRBV28 and TRBJ2-7, with TRBD1 matching 7 bases. Germline V CDR1 and CDR2: MDHEN, SYDVKM. V lost 7 bases, J lost 2 bases, and 8 bases stayed unmatched. CDR3 length equals 14 residues. CDR3 DNA sequence: TGTGCCAGCACCCGACAGGGCGGCACCTACGAGCAGTACTTC. Protein product: CASTRQGGTYEQYF.

V is TRBV4-1 and J is TRBJ2-7; the D gene is possibly TRBD2 (6 bases). Germline V lookup: CDR1 MGHRA, CDR2 YSYEKL. The ends were cut back, 6 bases at V and 5 bases at J, with 23 bases in the middle. The CDR3 extends over 16 amino acids. CDR3 sequence reads: CASRSYFSSGGDEQYF. Here the CDR3 DNA reads TGCGCCAGCAGATCGTATTTTTCCTCCGGAGGGGACGAGCAGTACTTC.

The chain links TRBV11-2 to TRBJ2-1, with 11 nucleotides matching TRBD2. CDR1 SGHAT and CDR2 FQNNGV come from the germline V gene. CDR3 length equals 16 residues. Losses at the gene ends were 0 bases for V and 5 bases for J; bases not matched to a gene: 3. The CDR3 nucleotides are TGTGCCAGCAGCTTAGAACTAGCGGGGGCGAACAATGAGCAGTTCTTC. Its translation is CASSLELAGANNEQFF.

This clonotype was counted a few times. The chain has TRBV24-1 and TRBJ2-1; D may correspond to TRBD1 or TRBD2 (6 bases each). V lost 3 bases to trimming and J lost 7 bases, with 21 bases between them. The CDR3 consists of 17 residues. Germline CDR1 and CDR2: KGHDR and SFDVKD. The CDR3 sequence: CATSDPQAEGVENEQFF. CDR3 DNA sequence: TGTGCCACCAGTGATCCCCAAGCGGAGGGGGTTGAAAATGAGCAGTTCTTC.

The rearrangement links TRBV5-1 to TRBJ2-7, with 9 bases that match TRBD1. This CDR3 has 14 amino acids. Germline CDR1 is SGHRS and CDR2 is YFSETQ. Trimming at V came to 5 bases and at J to 6 bases, leaving 9 bases not matched to a gene. The CDR3 spells CASRPGQGYSEQYF. The CDR3, as DNA: TGCGCCAGCAGACCCGGACAGGGGTATAGCGAGCAGTACTTC.

This chain connects TRBV6-1 to TRBJ2-7; the D is unclear. The germline V gene encodes CDR1 MNHNS and CDR2 SASEGT. V was clipped by 8 bases and J by 3 bases, with 11 bases between them. The CDR3 runs 12 residues. The CDR3 protein is CASGPADYEQYF. The DNA for the CDR3 is TGTGCCAGCGGTCCGGCAGACTACGAGCAGTACTTC.

The chain links TRBV3-1 to TRBJ2-7; TRBD2 matches at 9 bases. Losses at the gene ends were 3 bases for V and 0 bases for J; bases not matched to a gene: 18. There are 20 residues in the CDR3. Looked up from germline, CDR1 is LGHDT and CDR2 is YNNKEL (reference sequence). CDR3 loop: CASSHILGGRAKIGSYEQYF. The CDR3 bases are TGTGCCAGCAGCCACATCCTAGGCGGGAGGGCCAAGATCGGCTCCTACGAGCAGTACTTC.

This clonotype was recorded many times. The chain joins TRBV29-1 to TRBJ2-1; no clear D gene. Germline V gives CDR1 SQVTM, CDR2 ANQGSEA. This CDR3 spans 15 amino acids. The V gene lost 6 bases and the J gene lost 0 bases, with 15 bases spanning the gap. The CDR3 reads CSVDTPSGSYNEQFF. CDR3 DNA sequence: TGCAGCGTGGATACGCCAAGTGGCTCCTACAATGAGCAGTTCTTC.

This clonotype was seen repeatedly, ten times or more. The chain carries TRBV20-1 and TRBJ2-1, with D tentatively TRBD1 or TRBD2 (6 bases each). The CDR3 sequence is 13 residues long. Looked up from germline, CDR1 is DFQATT and CDR2 is SNEGSKA (reference sequence). V gave up 3 bases and J gave up 5 bases, with 11 bases separating them. For the CDR3, the DNA is TGCAGTGCTAGCCCCGGGGGCAACAATGAGCAGTTCTTC. Its translation: CSASPGGNNEQFF.

The table lists this clonotype with a few counts. The chain couples TRBV15 to TRBJ1-6, with D maybe TRBD1 (5 bases). V shed 3 bases and J shed 9 bases, with 12 bases lying between them. In germline, CDR1 is LNHNV, CDR2 YYDKDF (reference sequence). The CDR3 consists of 14 residues. CDR3 amino acids: CATSRDTESSPLHF. The CDR3 DNA follows: TGTGCCACCAGCAGGGACACGGAATCTTCACCCCTCCACTTT.

This clonotype has ten or more counts. The chain combines TRBV20-1 with TRBJ2-3; D possibly matches TRBD1 or TRBD2 (5 bases each). Germline lookup yields CDR1 DFQATT and CDR2 SNEGSKA (reference sequence). This CDR3 region has 15 residues. V was trimmed by 3 bases and J by 2 bases, leaving 15 bases between them. CDR3 residues: CSARAGTMFTDTQYF. DNA for the CDR3: TGCAGTGCTAGGGCAGGGACGATGTTCACAGATACGCAGTATTTT.

The rearrangement links TRBV3-1 to TRBJ1-1; D is possibly TRBD1 (6 bases). Trimming took off 3 bases at V and 6 bases at J, with 14 bases between the two ends. CDR1 and CDR2 (germline): LGHDT, YNNKEL (reference sequence). The CDR3 runs 14 residues. CDR3 region: CASSQPDGGAEAFF. The CDR3 bases are TGTGCCAGCAGCCAGCCTGACGGGGGCGCTGAAGCTTTCTTT.

This clonotype was counted at least ten times. V and J are TRBV20-1 and TRBJ1-5; no reliable D call. With 6 bases removed from V and 6 bases from J, the gap between germline ends came to 15 bases. This CDR3 contains 13 residues. Germline CDR1 reads DFQATT; CDR2 reads SNEGSKA (reference sequence). CDR3 sequence (DNA): TGCAGTGCCCATTCCGGGGTAACTCAGCCCCAGCATTTT. It yields the protein CSAHSGVTQPQHF.

This clonotype was seen repeatedly, ten times or more. The CDR3 loop reads CASSLQGRQPQHF. DNA of the CDR3: TGTGCCAGCAGTCTACAGGGTAGGCAGCCCCAGCATTTT. The V gene is TRBV12-3 or TRBV12-4, the J gene TRBJ1-5; a weak D match, TRBD1 (6 bases). The CDR3 length is 13 residues. V lost 5 bases, J lost 7 bases, and 12 bases lay in between.

The V and J genes are TRBV18 and TRBJ2-5; TRBD1 aligns across 7 bases. CDR1 and CDR2 (germline): KGHSH, LQKENI. This CDR3 is built from 15 residues. V gave up 2 bases and J gave up 7 bases; unmatched junction bases: 10. DNA for the CDR3: TGTGCCAGCTCACCATCCGGGACAGATTTTGGGACCCAGTACTTC. Translation: CASSPSGTDFGTQYF. Supplemented by reference TRBV18 and TRBJ2-5, the full variable domain reads NAGVMQNPRHLVRRRGQEARLRCSPMKGHSHVYWYRQLPEEGLKFMVYLQKENIIDESGMPKERFSAEFPKEGPSILRIQQVVRGDSAAYFCASSPSGTDFGTQYFGPGTRLLVL.